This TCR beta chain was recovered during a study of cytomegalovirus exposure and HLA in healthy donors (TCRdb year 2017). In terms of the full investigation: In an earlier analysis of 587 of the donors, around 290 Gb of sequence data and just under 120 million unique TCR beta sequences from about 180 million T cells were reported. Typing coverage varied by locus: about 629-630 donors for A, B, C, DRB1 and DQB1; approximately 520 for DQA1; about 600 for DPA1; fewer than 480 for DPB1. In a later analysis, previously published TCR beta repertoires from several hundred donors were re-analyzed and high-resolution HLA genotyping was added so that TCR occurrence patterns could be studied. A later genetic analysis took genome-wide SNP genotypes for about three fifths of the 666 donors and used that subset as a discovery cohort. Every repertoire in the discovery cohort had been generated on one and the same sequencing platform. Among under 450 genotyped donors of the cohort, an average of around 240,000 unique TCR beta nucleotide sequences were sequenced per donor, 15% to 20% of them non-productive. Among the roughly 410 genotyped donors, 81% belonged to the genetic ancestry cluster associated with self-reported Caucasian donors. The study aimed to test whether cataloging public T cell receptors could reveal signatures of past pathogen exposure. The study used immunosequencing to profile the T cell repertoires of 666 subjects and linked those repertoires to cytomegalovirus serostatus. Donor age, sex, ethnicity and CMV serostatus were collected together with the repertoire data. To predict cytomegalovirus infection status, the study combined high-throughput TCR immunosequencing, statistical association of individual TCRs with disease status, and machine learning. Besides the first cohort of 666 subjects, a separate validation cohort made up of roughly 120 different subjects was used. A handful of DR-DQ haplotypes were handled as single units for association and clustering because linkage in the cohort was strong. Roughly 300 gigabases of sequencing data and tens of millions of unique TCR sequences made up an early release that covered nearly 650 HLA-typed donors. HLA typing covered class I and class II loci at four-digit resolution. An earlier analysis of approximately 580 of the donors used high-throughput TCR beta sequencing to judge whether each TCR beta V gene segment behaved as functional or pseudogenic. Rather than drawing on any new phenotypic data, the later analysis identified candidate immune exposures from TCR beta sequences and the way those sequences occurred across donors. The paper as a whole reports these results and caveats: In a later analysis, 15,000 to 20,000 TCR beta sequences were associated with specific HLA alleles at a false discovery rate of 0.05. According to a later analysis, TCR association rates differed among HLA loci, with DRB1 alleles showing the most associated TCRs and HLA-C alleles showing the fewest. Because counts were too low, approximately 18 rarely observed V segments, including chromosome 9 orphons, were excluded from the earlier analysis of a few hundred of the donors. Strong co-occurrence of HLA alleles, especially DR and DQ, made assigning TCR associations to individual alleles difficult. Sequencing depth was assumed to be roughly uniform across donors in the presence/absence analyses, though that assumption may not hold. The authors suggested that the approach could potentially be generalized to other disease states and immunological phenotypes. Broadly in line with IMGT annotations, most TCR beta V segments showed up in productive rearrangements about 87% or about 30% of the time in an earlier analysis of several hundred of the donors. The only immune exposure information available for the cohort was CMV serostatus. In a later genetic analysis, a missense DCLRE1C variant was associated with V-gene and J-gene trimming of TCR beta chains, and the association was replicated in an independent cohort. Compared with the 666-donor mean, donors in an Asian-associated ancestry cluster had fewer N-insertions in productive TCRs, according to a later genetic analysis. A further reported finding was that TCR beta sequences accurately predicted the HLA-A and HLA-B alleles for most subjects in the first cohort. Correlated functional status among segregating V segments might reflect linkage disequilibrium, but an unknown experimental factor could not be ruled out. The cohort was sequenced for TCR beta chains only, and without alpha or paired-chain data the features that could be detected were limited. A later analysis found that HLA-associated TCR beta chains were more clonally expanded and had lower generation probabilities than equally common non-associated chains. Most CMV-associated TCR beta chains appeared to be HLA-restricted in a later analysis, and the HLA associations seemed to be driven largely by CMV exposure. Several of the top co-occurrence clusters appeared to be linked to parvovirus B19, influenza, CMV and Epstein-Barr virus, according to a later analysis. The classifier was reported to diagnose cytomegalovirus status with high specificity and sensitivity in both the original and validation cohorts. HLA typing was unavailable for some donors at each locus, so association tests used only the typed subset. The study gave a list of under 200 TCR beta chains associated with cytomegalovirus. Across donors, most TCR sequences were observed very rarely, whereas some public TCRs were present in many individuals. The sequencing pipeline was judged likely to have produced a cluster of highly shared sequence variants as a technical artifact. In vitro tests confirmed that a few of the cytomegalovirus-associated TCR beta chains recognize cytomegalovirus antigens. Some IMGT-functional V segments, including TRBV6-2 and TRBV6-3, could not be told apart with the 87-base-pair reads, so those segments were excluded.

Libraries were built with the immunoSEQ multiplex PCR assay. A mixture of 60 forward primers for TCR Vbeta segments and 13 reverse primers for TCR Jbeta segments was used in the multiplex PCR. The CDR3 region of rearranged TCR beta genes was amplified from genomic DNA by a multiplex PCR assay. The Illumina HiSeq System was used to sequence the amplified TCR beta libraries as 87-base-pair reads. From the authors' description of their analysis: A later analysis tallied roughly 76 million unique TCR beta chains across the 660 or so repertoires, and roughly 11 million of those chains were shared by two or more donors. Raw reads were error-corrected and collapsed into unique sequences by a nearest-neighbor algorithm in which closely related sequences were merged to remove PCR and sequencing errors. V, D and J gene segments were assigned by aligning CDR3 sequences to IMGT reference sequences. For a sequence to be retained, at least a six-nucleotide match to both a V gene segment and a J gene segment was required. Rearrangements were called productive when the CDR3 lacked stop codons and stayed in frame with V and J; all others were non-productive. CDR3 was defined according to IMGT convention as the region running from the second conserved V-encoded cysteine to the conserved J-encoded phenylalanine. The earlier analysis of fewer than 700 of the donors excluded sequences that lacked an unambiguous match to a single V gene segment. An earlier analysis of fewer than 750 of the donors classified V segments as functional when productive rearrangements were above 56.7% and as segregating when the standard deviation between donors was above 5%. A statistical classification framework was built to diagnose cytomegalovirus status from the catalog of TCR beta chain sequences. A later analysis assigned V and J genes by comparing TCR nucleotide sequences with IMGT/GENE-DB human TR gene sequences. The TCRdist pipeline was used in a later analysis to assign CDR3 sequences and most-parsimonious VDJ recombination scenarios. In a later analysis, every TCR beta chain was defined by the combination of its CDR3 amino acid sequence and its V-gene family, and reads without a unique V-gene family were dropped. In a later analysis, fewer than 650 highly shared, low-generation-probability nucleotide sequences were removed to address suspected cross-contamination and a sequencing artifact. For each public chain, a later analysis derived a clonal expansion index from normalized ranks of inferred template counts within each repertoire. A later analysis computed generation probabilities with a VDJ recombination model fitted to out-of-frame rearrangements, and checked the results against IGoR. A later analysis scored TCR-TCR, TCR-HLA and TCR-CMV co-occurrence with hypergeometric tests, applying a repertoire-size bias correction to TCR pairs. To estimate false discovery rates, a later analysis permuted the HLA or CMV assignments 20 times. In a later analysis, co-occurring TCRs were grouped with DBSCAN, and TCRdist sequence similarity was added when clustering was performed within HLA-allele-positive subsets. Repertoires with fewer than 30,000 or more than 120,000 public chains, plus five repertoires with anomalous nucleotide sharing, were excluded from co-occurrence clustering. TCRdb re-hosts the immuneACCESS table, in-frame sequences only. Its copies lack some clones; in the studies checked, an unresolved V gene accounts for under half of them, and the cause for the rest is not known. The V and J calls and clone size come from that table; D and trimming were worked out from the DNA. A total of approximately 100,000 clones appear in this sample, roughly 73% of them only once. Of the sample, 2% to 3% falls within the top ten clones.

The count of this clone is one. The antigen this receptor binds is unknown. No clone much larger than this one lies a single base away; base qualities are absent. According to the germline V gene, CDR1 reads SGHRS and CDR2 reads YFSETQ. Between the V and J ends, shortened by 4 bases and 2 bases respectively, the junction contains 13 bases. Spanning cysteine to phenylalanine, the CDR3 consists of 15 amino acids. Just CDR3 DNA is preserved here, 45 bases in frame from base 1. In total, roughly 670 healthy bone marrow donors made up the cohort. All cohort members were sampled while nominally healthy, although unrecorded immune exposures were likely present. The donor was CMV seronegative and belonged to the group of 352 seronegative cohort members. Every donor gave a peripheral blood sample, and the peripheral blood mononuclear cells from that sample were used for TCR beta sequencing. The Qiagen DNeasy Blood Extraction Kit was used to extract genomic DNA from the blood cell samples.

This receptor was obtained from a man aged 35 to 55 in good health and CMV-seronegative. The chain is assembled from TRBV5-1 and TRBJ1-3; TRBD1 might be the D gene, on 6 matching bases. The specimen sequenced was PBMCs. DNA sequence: TGCGCCAGCAGCCCGGGGAGGGGGGCTGGAAACACCATATATTTT. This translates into CASSPGRGAGNTIYF.